These 27 T cell receptor beta chains were sequenced from one sample in a study of technical replicates of blood from several donors. Here immunoSEQ multiplex PCR was the method, and the copy in TCRdb shows in-frame clones only, minus some. The sample has more than 65,000 clones; about 92% are singletons. Material for sequencing was T cells isolated from PBMCs. The receptors stem from a human donor in good health.

This clone has just one count. J is TRBJ2-3 and V is TRBV11-3; D ambiguous. The CDR3 contains 14 residues. Germline V lookup: CDR1 SGHNT, CDR2 YENEEA. V lost 4 bases to trimming and J lost 0 bases, with 8 bases between them. The CDR3, as DNA: TGTGCCAGCAGCTCCTCGGTTAGCACAGATACGCAGTATTTT. It codes for CASSSSVSTDTQYF.

This chain connects TRBV25-1 to TRBJ2-1; 14 nucleotides line up with TRBD2. This CDR3 region has 16 residues. The trim removed 5 bases at V and 6 bases at J, leaving 6 bases unmatched. CDR1 MGHDK and CDR2 SYGVNS come from the germline V gene. CDR3 amino acids: CASSTGLAGVSNEQFF. CDR3 DNA: TGTGCCAGCAGTACGGGACTAGCGGGAGTATCCAATGAGCAGTTCTTC.

V usage is TRBV18 and J usage is TRBJ1-1; perhaps TRBD1 as D (6 bases). Germline CDR1 reads KGHSH; CDR2 reads LQKENI. V gave up 2 bases and J gave up 0 bases, with 13 bases separating them. There are 16 residues in the CDR3. The CDR3: CASSPSGTPMNTEAFF. The CDR3 nucleotides read TGTGCCAGCTCACCATCAGGGACACCGATGAACACTGAAGCTTTCTTT.

V is TRBV6-4 and J is TRBJ2-7; a possible D gene is TRBD1 (5 bases). Germline V gene sequence: CDR1 MRHNA, CDR2 SNTAGT. This CDR3 is built from 16 residues. The ends were cut back, 8 bases at V and 4 bases at J, with 24 bases in the middle. The CDR3 DNA reads TGTGCCAGCGGGAACTTAACCTGGGGCAGCATTTACGAGCAGTACTTC. Translation: CASGNLTWGSIYEQYF.

The J gene is TRBJ2-2, the V gene TRBV11-1, with D unresolved. CDR3 size: 14 residues. Germline V gene sequence: CDR1 SGHAT, CDR2 FQDESV (reference sequence). V was clipped by 1 base and J by 5 bases, with 8 bases between them. The CDR3 loop is CASSLGPGTGELFF. DNA for the CDR3: TGTGCCAGCAGCTTAGGGCCAGGTACCGGGGAGCTGTTTTTT.

The chain uses TRBV29-1 and TRBJ2-3; 7 bases are shared with TRBD1. CDR1 and CDR2 (germline): SQVTM, ANQGSEA. This CDR3 has 12 residues. Trimming took 6 bases from V and 4 from J; bases not matched to a gene: 4. The CDR3 loop reads CSVRQGSDTQYF. CDR3 DNA: TGCAGCGTAAGACAGGGTTCAGATACGCAGTATTTT.

This rearrangement joins TRBV10-3 to TRBJ1-1; D is possibly TRBD1 (5 bases). The V gene lost 0 bases and the J gene lost 11 bases, with 13 bases spanning the gap. The germline gives CDR1 ENHRY, CDR2 SYGVKD. The CDR3 covers 13 residues. CDR3 region: CAISESGRTPAFF. The CDR3 DNA sequence: TGTGCCATCAGTGAGTCGGGGCGGACACCGGCTTTCTTT.

The chain recombines TRBV30 with TRBJ2-3; 7 bases fit TRBD2. Unmatched junction bases numbered 8, after V lost 5 bases and J lost 6 bases. This CDR3 comprises 13 residues. Germline V gene data show CDR1 as GTSNPN and CDR2 as SVGIG (reference sequence). The CDR3 bases are TGTGCCTGGGGGAGGGGATATACGGATACGCAGTATTTT. This codes for CAWGRGYTDTQYF.

The chain recombines TRBV29-1 with TRBJ2-7; maybe TRBD1 (5 bases). This CDR3 spans 15 amino acids. Trimming took off 5 bases at V and 3 bases at J, with 20 bases between the two ends. Germline loops: CDR1 SQVTM, CDR2 ANQGSEA. CDR3 in DNA: TGCAGCGTTCTCTCTTTGGACATAACTGTCTACGAGCAGTACTTC. Protein product: CSVLSLDITVYEQYF.

V and J are TRBV9 and TRBJ1-3; D might be TRBD1 (5 bases). Trimming removed 0 bases from V and 2 bases from J, with 6 bases in between. The CDR3 consists of 14 residues. Germline V gene data show CDR1 as SGDLS and CDR2 as YYNGEE. As DNA, the CDR3 is TGTGCCAGCAGCGTAGAAGGGGCTGGAAACACCATATATTTT. This translates into CASSVEGAGNTIYF.

This chain links TRBV13 with TRBJ1-5, with D hard to call. The CDR3 is made up of 14 amino acids. V was pared by 6 bases and J by 1 base, with 10 bases between. The germline gives CDR1 PRHDT, CDR2 FYEKMQ (reference sequence). CDR3 sequence (DNA): TGTGCCAGCAGTACCGGAGGGAGCAATCAGCCCCAGCATTTT. This translates into CASSTGGSNQPQHF.

V and J are TRBV7-8 and TRBJ2-2; no firm D call. The CDR3 spans 14 residues. Germline CDR1 and CDR2: SGHVS and FQNEAQ. Trimming cost V 5 bases and J 5 bases, with 12 bases left between them. In nucleotides, the CDR3 is TGTGCCAGCAGCCCCGACTTGCTAACCGGGGAGCTGTTTTTT. This gives the protein CASSPDLLTGELFF.

This clone was seen just once. V and J are TRBV11-2 and TRBJ2-3; 7 positions agree with TRBD2. This CDR3 contains 14 residues. Looked up from germline, CDR1 is SGHAT and CDR2 is FQNNGV. J was trimmed by 6 bases and V by 1 base; bases with no gene match: 4. In DNA, the CDR3 is TGTGCCAGCAGCTTAGTGGGAGGGACGGATACGCAGTATTTT. This codes for CASSLVGGTDTQYF.

V usage is TRBV5-1 and J usage is TRBJ2-5, with TRBD1 identical over 12 bases. Germline assignment: CDR1 SGHRS and CDR2 YFSETQ. This CDR3 contains 15 residues. With V trimmed by 4 bases and J by 5 bases, 6 bases remained unmatched. CDR3 nucleotides: TGCGCCAGCAGCGGAGGGGACAGGGGGCGGGAGACCCAGTACTTC. Its translation: CASSGGDRGRETQYF.

The chain combines TRBV30 with TRBJ1-1, with TRBD1 matching over 7 bases. CDR3 length equals 12 residues. Germline V gene sequence: CDR1 GTSNPN, CDR2 SVGIG (reference sequence). V shed 8 bases, J shed 2 bases, and the junction held 5 bases outside the gene matches. The CDR3 loop is CAGGQDNTEAFF. CDR3 DNA sequence: TGTGCCGGAGGACAGGATAACACTGAAGCTTTCTTT.

The V and J genes are TRBV7-8 and TRBJ2-5; D is uncertain. The CDR3 is 14 residues long. V shed 3 bases and J shed 3 bases, with 11 bases lying between them. CDR1 is SGHVS and CDR2 is FQNEAQ in the germline V gene. CDR3 in amino acids: CASSFGRMKETQYF. Written as DNA, the CDR3 is TGTGCCAGCAGCTTTGGCAGAATGAAAGAGACCCAGTACTTC. Combining the CDR3 with reference TRBV7-8 and TRBJ2-5 gives the whole variable domain GAGVSQSPRYKVAKRGQDVALRCDPISGHVSLFWYQQALGQGPEFLTYFQNEAQLDKSGLPSDRFFAERPEGSVSTLKIQRTQQEDSAVYLCASSFGRMKETQYFGPGTRLLVL.

In the case of this clone: Other DNA sequences from this sample encode an identical CDR3 as well. This chain uses TRBV2 with TRBJ2-5, with D possibly being TRBD2 (6 bases). Germline V CDR1 and CDR2: SNHLY, FYNNEI. V gave up 8 bases and J gave up 5 bases, with 9 bases separating them. This CDR3 region has 11 residues. The CDR3 loop is CASSGEETQYF. DNA of the CDR3: TGTGCCAGCTCGGGGGAGGAGACCCAGTACTTC.

This chain links TRBV4-3 with TRBJ1-2; D may be TRBD1 (6 bases). CDR3 size: 14 residues. Trimming stripped 1 base from V and 8 bases from J, with 14 bases between. Germline CDR1 LGHNA, CDR2 YSLEER. CDR3 amino acids: CASSQGVSGGGYTF. The CDR3 nucleotides read TGCGCCAGCAGCCAAGGAGTTTCGGGGGGCGGCTACACCTTC.

This chain uses TRBV19 with TRBJ2-3; TRBD2 is a possible D gene (6 bases). Germline V gene sequence: CDR1 LNHDA, CDR2 SQIVND (reference sequence). Trimming removed 6 bases from V and 6 bases from J, with 19 bases in between. The CDR3 covers 15 residues. The CDR3 is CASRSPSERTDTQYF. CDR3 DNA sequence: TGTGCCAGTAGGTCCCCTAGCGAGAGGACCGATACGCAGTATTTT.

The J gene is TRBJ2-3, the V gene TRBV6-1; perhaps TRBD2 as D (5 bases). In germline, CDR1 is MNHNS, CDR2 SASEGT. The CDR3 contains 14 residues. The ends were cut back, 4 bases at V and 4 bases at J, with 12 bases in the middle. CDR3 sequence (DNA): TGTGCCAGCAGTGTAGGTCTAGCCCCAGATACGCAGTATTTT. Protein product: CASSVGLAPDTQYF.

The rearrangement uses TRBV30 and TRBJ2-7; TRBD2 matches 10 bases. From germline, CDR1 is GTSNPN and CDR2 SVGIG (reference sequence). The CDR3 runs to 15 residues. Unmatched junction bases numbered 9, after V lost 3 bases and J lost 4 bases. The DNA of the CDR3 is TGTGCCTGGAGCGCTTCTAGCGGGAGTTTGTACGAGCAGTACTTC. This translates into CAWSASSGSLYEQYF.

This CDR3 reads CAWASAETQYF. CDR3 nucleotides: TGTGCCTGGGCTAGCGCGGAGACCCAGTACTTC. The chain employs TRBV30 and TRBJ2-5; D perhaps matches TRBD2 (6 bases). The CDR3 totals 11 residues. V lost 5 bases to trimming and J lost 5 bases, with 9 bases between them. Germline V gene sequence: CDR1 GTSNPN, CDR2 SVGIG (reference sequence).

The genes are TRBV29-1 and TRBJ2-5; 7 bases map to TRBD1. CDR1 and CDR2 from the germline V gene are SQVTM and ANQGSEA. Trimming at V came to 5 bases and at J to 3 bases, leaving 6 bases not matched to a gene. The CDR3 length is 13 residues. The CDR3 bases are TGCAGCGTTCAGGTAACAGGGGAAGAGACCCAGTACTTC. This gives the protein CSVQVTGEETQYF.

This chain joins TRBV6-1 and TRBJ2-7; 7 bases agree with TRBD1. This CDR3 has 14 amino acids. Trimming took 1 base from V and 3 from J; bases not matched to a gene: 3. CDR1 and CDR2 (germline): MNHNS, SASEGT. This chain's CDR3 is CASSEVRDSYEQYF. The CDR3, as DNA: TGTGCCAGCAGTGAAGTCCGGGACAGCTACGAGCAGTACTTC.

The chain joins TRBV5-1 to TRBJ2-7; D is ambiguous. Germline V gene sequence: CDR1 SGHRS, CDR2 YFSETQ. V lost 2 bases to trimming and J lost 3 bases, with 6 bases between them. The CDR3 is 12 amino acids. CDR3 nucleotides: TGCGCCAGCAGCTTAGAGAACTACGAGCAGTACTTC. This sequence encodes CASSLENYEQYF. Based on the CDR3 plus reference TRBV5-1 and TRBJ2-7, the full variable domain is KAGVTQTPRYLIKTRGQQVTLSCSPISGHRSVSWYQQTPGQGLQFLFEYFSETQRNKGNFPGRFSGRQFSNSRSEMNVSTLELGDSALYLCASSLENYEQYFGPGTRLTVT.

The chain carries TRBV13 and TRBJ2-1; TRBD2 agrees at 7 bases. Looked up from germline, CDR1 is PRHDT and CDR2 is FYEKMQ (reference sequence). V lost 5 bases, J lost 3 bases, and 7 bases stayed unmatched. This CDR3 is built from 15 residues. CDR3 sequence: CASSITGGSYNEQFF. CDR3 in DNA: TGTGCCAGCAGCATAACCGGCGGGAGCTACAATGAGCAGTTCTTC.

This chain connects TRBV5-1 to TRBJ1-2; 10 positions match TRBD1. Germline trimming cut 5 bases from V and 4 bases from J; bases unmatched to any gene: 14. This CDR3 has 17 amino acids. CDR1 SGHRS and CDR2 YFSETQ come from the germline V gene. DNA for the CDR3: TGCGCCAGCAGTCCTACAGCCGACAGGGGGCTAAGCTATGGCTACACCTTC. Protein: CASSPTADRGLSYGYTF.